This T cell receptor (beta chain) appears in the sequencing data of a study of T-cell memory formation after mild COVID-19 (dated by TCRdb to the early 2020s). About the full investigation: TCR sequence clusters from the two donors were found to be largely donor specific. In two donors, T-cell clones that expanded and contracted after mild COVID-19 were tracked by sequencing TCRalpha and TCRbeta repertoires over time. Two young, previously healthy adult volunteers, one female and one male, were included in the cohort.

Data came from an Illumina NovaSeq 6000. TCRalpha and TCRbeta cDNA libraries were constructed by 5'RACE with constant-segment primers, with sample barcodes and unique molecular identifiers being introduced. RNA was extracted from every sample with Trizol reagent. Library amplification was performed in two PCR steps, and a second sample barcode and Illumina TruSeq adapters were introduced in the second step. Libraries were sequenced on an Illumina NovaSeq with 2 x 150 bp paired-end reads. In the source study's methods: With migec v1.2.7, reads were demultiplexed and then collapsed into UMI-guided consensus sequences. Using mixcr v2.1.11, the UMI consensuses were aligned to TRA and TRB V and J templates and assembled into clonotypes. A clonotype was counted as expanded or contracted only when both edgeR and NoisET called the clonotype significant, with the noise models trained on biological replicates. edgeR calls used a false discovery rate-adjusted p below 0.01 and a log2 fold-change threshold of 1. PCA with hierarchical clustering of max-normalized trajectories of the 1000 most abundant clonotypes was used as exploratory dynamics analysis. Each responding clone was given a CD4 or CD8 phenotype based on the CD4+ and CD8+ repertoires, which had been sequenced separately. TCRdb redid the processing of the public reads, applying fastp at Q25 and MiXCR, and retained in-frame beta chains. Merged by CDR3 protein, the rows form single entries marked with the most common genes and DNA. The V and J calls and clone size come from TCRdb's table, not from the authors' own analysis. The sample includes about 140,000 distinct CDR3 sequences, with more than 13% observed a single time. The biggest ten clones account for under 30% of the sample.

Ficoll-Paque density gradient centrifugation was the method used to isolate PBMCs. This clonotype was recorded at least ten times. Its binding antigen is unknown. Base qualities were left out, and no much larger clone turns up one base away. The study at large found these results: From day 15 to 85, contracting clones showed balanced CD4/CD8 phenotypes, whereas a second wave of clones that expanded from day 15 to 37 leaned towards CD4+. The second-wave clones that peaked on day 37 were not confirmed to be SARS-CoV-2 specific. Only a couple of mild cases were covered in the study, and larger cohorts including severe cases with pre-infection samples were considered necessary. Some responding clones were detected in pre-infection memory, suggesting pre-existing cross-reactive memory T cells joined the SARS-CoV-2 response. Contracting CD4+ clones were located mainly in the CM and EM memory subsets, whereas CD8+ clones were found to be enriched in EMRA.

The CDR3 spans 11 residues, from the cysteine through the phenylalanine. Only the CDR3 part of the read is kept: 33 bases, read in frame from the first base. V gives up 6 bases and J gives up 6 bases, and the segment between their germline ends measures 9 bases. CDR1 MGHRA and CDR2 YSYEKL were looked up in the germline V gene. This sequence uses TRBV4-1 and TRBJ2-7; TRBD2 could be the D gene, as 5 bases match. Sequenced sample: PBMCs or a T cell subset sorted from them (not recorded which). The TCR originated in an adult woman who had mild COVID-19 (a few samples of this study predate the infection). The sample titles of this study are shuffled in the database, so cell type and time point are left out; the donor was told from shared clones. This receptor carries the CDR3 CASREGIEQYF. DNA sequence: TGCGCCAGCAGAGAGGGAATCGAGCAGTACTTC.